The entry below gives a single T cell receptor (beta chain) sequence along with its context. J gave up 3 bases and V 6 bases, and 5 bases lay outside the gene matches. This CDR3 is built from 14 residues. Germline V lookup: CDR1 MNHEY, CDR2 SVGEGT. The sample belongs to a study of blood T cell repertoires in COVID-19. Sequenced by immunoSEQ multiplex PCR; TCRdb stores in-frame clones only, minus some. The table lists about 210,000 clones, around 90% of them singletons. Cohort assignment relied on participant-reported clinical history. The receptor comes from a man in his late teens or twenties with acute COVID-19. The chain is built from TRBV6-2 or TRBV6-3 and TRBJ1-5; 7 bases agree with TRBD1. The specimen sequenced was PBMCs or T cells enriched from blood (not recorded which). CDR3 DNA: TGTGCCAGCAGCTCCACAGGGGTCAATCAGCCCCAGCATTTT. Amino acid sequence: CASSSTGVNQPQHF.